This TCR beta chain stems from a study of beta chain features in type 1 diabetes. Study findings and constraints: TCRB CDR3s were moderately but significantly shorter in Type 1 diabetes patients in all four CD4+ subsets. It was not settled here whether HLA type affects TCRB rearrangement. The study found fewer insertions and more deletions at VDJ junctions in type 1 diabetes patients.

Investigators reverse transcribed all isolated RNA, so they sequenced expressed TCRB transcripts. For naive, central memory and regulatory T cell samples, reads averaged roughly 3.7 million. Sequencing used immunoSEQ multiplex PCR; TCRdb keeps in-frame clones, though not all of them. The sample includes hundreds of thousands of clones, more than 9.5% seen only once; the top ten take around 0.05%. This clone has just a few counts. Its antigen is unknown. Germline CDR1 reads SGDLS; CDR2 reads YYNGEE. The ends were cut back, 1 base at V and 0 bases at J, with 9 bases in the middle. CDR3 length: 15 residues.

This clonotype was sampled from a woman aged 18-29 years in good health. What was sequenced was naive CD4+ T cells from blood. This rearrangement joins TRBV9 to TRBJ2-3; weak D call: TRBD2 (7 bases). CDR3 loop: CASSVRGASTDTQYF. The CDR3 bases are TGTGCCAGCAGCGTACGGGGGGCCAGCACAGATACGCAGTATTTT.